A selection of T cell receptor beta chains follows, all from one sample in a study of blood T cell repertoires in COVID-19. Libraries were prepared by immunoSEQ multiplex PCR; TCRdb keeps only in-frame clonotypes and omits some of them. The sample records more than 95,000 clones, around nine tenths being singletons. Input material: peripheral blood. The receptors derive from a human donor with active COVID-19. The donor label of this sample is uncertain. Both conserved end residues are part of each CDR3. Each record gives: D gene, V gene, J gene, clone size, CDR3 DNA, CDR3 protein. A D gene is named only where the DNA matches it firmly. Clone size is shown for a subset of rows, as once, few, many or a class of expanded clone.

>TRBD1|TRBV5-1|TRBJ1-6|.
TGCGCCAGCAGTTTTGGGACAGGGACTTCACCCCTCCACTTT
CASSFGTGTSPLHF
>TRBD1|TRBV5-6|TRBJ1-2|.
TGTGCCAGCAGAGCTCCGGGACAGGAAAACTATGGCTACACCTTC
CASRAPGQENYGYTF
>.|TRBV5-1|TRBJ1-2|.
TGCGCCAGCAGCTTGGGAGTCGCCTCCTATGGCTACACCTTC
CASSLGVASYGYTF
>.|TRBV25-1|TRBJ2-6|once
TGTGCCAGCAGCCGAACAGGCTCTGGGGCCAACGTCCTGACTTTC
CASSRTGSGANVLTF
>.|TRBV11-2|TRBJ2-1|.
TGTGCCAGCAGCTTTCGGGCAGGGTCTGTTTTAAATGAGCAGTTCTTC
CASSFRAGSVLNEQFF
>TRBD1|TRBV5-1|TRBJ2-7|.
TGCGCCAGCAGCTTGAATTACAGGGGCTACGAGCAGTACTTC
CASSLNYRGYEQYF
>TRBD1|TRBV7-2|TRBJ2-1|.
TGTGCCAGCAGCGCTAGCAGCTTCCGGACAGGGCCCCACAATGAGCAGTTCTTC
CASSASSFRTGPHNEQFF
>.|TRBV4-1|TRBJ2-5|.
TGCGCCAGCAGCCTGAGGGGGTACCAAGAGACCCAGTACTTC
CASSLRGYQETQYF
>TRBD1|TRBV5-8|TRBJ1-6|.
TGTGCCAGCACCCAAGGACAGGGGGACTTATCCTATAATTCACCCCTCCACTTT
CASTQGQGDLSYNSPLHF
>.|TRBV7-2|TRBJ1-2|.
TGTGCCAGCAGCCAGCGACCGGAACGGATCTATGGCTACACCTTC
CASSQRPERIYGYTF
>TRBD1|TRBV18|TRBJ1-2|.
TGTGCCAGCTCACCCCGGACAGGGCGAGGGACTAACTATGGCTACACCTTC
CASSPRTGRGTNYGYTF
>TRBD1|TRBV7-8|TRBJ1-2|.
TGTGCCAGCAGCTTGACAGGGGACTATGGCTACACCTTC
CASSLTGDYGYTF
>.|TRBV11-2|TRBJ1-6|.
TGTGCCAGCAGCTCACCCTCGGCGGCCGGGGGGAGTTCACCCCTCCACTTT
CASSSPSAAGGSSPLHF
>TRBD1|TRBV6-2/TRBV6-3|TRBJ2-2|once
TGTGCCAGCAGTTGGACAGGTGACACCGGGGAGCTGTTTTTT
CASSWTGDTGELFF
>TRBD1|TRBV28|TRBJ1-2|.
TGTGCCAGCAGTTTATCGGGCCTCGGGAGAATTACAGGGGTTAACTATGGCTACACCTTC
CASSLSGLGRITGVNYGYTF